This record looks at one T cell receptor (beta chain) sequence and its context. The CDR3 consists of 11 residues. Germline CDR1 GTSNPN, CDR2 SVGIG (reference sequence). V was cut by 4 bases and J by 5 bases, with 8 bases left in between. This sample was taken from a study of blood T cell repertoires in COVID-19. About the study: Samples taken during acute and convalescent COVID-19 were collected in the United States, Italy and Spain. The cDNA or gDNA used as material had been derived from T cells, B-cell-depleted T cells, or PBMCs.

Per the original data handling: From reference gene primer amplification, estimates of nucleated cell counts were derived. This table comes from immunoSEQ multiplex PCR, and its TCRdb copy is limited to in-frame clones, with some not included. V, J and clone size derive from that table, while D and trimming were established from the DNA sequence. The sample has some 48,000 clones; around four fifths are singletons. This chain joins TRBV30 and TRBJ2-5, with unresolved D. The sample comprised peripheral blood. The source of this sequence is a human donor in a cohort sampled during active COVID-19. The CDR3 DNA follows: TGTGCCTGGAATGAGTTGGAGACCCAGTACTTC. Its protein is CAWNELETQYF.